This T cell receptor (beta chain) was profiled in a study of shared clonotypes between healthy human individuals. V trimming: 5 bases; J trimming: 2 bases; junction bases outside the gene matches: 6. The germline CDR1 and CDR2 sequences are SNHLY and FYNNEI. This CDR3 spans 15 amino acids. Data came from immunoSEQ multiplex PCR; TCRdb stores just in-frame clones and leaves some out. Of 2 million to 2.5 million clones in the sample, 85% to 95% were seen once. Sequenced: naive CD4+ T cells from PBMCs. Subset: CD45RA+ positively selected. The gene calls are TRBV2 and TRBJ2-1; 7 bases fit TRBD1. The receptor comes from a young man in good health. Some clones in this sample may be carry-over from other donors' samples. CDR3 amino acids: CASSTSGQPYNEQFF. The CDR3 DNA is TGTGCCAGCAGTACCTCGGGACAGCCCTACAATGAGCAGTTCTTC.